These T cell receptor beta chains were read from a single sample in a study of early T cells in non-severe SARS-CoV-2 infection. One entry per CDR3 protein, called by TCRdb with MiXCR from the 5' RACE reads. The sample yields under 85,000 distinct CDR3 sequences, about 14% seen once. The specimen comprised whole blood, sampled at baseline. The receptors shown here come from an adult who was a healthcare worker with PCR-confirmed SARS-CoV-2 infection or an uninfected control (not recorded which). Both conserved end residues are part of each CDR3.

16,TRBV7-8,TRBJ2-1,CASSLVATSGNNEQFF
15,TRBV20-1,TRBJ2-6,CSASLLLSGANVLTF
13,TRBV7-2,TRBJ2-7,CASSFQPGGEQYF
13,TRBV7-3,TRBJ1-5,CASSTGGGQPQHF
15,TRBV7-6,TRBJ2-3,CASSQTGISTDTQYF
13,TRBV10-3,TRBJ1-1,CAISESTDAEAFF
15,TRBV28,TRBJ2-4,CASSPNNIAKNIQYF
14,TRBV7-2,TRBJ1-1,CASSLAYMNTEAFF
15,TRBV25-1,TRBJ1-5,CASSARTVSNQPQHF
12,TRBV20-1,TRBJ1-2,CSARGGTPGYTF
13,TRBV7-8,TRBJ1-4,CASSPGGQIRLFF
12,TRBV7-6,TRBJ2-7,CASSPYPGEQYF
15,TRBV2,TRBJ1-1,CASSGGGTPNTEAFF
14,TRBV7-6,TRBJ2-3,CASSSTPEGDTQYF
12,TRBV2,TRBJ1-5,CASSVGAQPQHF
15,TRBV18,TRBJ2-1,CASSAALAGADEQFF
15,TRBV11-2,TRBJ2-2,CASSLEGTRFGELFF
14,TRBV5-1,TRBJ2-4,CASSLAGGTDIQYF
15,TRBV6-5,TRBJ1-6,CASSYGGTYNSPLHF